Listed here are 5 T cell receptor beta chains from one sample, sequenced in a study of long-term antiretroviral therapy in people with HIV. With survey level as its setting, the immunoSEQ assay was v3.0. The data were produced by immunoSEQ multiplex PCR, yet TCRdb's version contains in-frame clones alone and is incomplete. The sample carries around 21,000 clones, 70% to 90% recorded once. Here the sequenced sample was unsorted PBMCs, taken approximately 4 years after starting antiretroviral therapy. These receptors came from a man between 18 and 29 years old with HIV.

The V call is TRBV6-1, the J call TRBJ1-1, with 9 positions matching TRBD1. The CDR3 totals 15 residues. Germline CDR1 MNHNS, CDR2 SASEGT. The junction had 4 bases not matched to a gene; V was cut back by 2 bases and J by 3 bases. This chain's CDR3 is CASSEPGQGDTEAFF. DNA of the CDR3: TGTGCCAGCAGTGAACCGGGACAGGGTGACACTGAAGCTTTCTTT.

V and J are TRBV5-5 and TRBJ1-5; D not certain. This CDR3 has 13 amino acids. Per the germline V gene, CDR1 is SGHKS and CDR2 is YYEKEE (reference sequence). Trimming pared 0 bases from V and 7 bases from J, leaving 8 bases between. The CDR3 bases are TGTGCCAGCAGCTTGGGGCAGAGGCAGCCCCAGCATTTT. This translates into CASSLGQRQPQHF.

V is TRBV29-1 and J is TRBJ2-2; no reliable D call. Trimming removed 4 bases at V and 4 bases at J, with 13 bases between. This CDR3 has 14 residues. Germline lookup yields CDR1 SQVTM and CDR2 ANQGSEA. The CDR3 coding sequence is TGCAGCGTTGCTGGGATCTTACGCACCGGGGAGCTGTTTTTT. The encoded protein is CSVAGILRTGELFF.

The CDR3 here is CAIRDSGRERTAGELFF. CDR3 nucleotides: TGTGCCATCAGAGACTCGGGACGGGAACGAACCGCCGGGGAGCTGTTTTTT. The V call is TRBV10-3, the J call TRBJ2-2; D possibly matches TRBD1 or TRBD2 (5 bases each). V shed 6 bases and J shed 6 bases, with 23 bases lying between them. CDR3 length equals 17 residues. Germline V gene sequence: CDR1 ENHRY, CDR2 SYGVKD.

V is TRBV7-3 and J is TRBJ1-2; no definite D call. The germline V gene encodes CDR1 SGHTA and CDR2 FQGTGA. The V and J ends lost 5 bases and 3 bases respectively, with 10 bases between them. The CDR3 contains 13 residues. In nucleotides, the CDR3 is TGTGCCAGCAGCAAGGAGAGAGACTATGGCTACACCTTC. The encoded protein is CASSKERDYGYTF.